This T cell receptor (beta chain) was captured in a study of blood T cell repertoires in COVID-19. Background on the study: The United States, Italy and Spain provided the acute and convalescent COVID-19 samples.

Profiling relied on immunoSEQ multiplex PCR, and the TCRdb table lists in-frame clones only, not all of them. The sample lists 140,000 to 150,000 clones, 87% seen once, with approximately 4% in the top ten. CDR3 length: 16 amino acids. The germline V gene has CDR1 SEHNR and CDR2 FQNEAQ (reference sequence). J was trimmed by 3 bases and V by 5 bases; bases with no gene match: 9. Across 20 to 25 US areas, participants ranged in age from about 18 to 90 years. Cohort assignment relied on participant-reported clinical history. The rearrangement joins TRBV7-9 to TRBJ2-5, with 10 nucleotides matching TRBD2. Source material: PBMCs or T cells enriched from blood (not recorded which). The TCR was taken from a woman aged 40 to 50 who had been exposed to COVID-19. The CDR3 DNA reads as TGTGCCAGCAGCCGGAGCCTAGCGGGAGTAAAAGAGACCCAGTACTTC. Translated, it gives CASSRSLAGVKETQYF.